One and the same sample provided the 23 T cell receptor beta chains below, sequenced in a study of Ad26.COV2.S vaccination and SARS-CoV-2 variants. TCRdb's copy holds only in-frame clones and misses some; the assay was immunoSEQ multiplex PCR. In the table there are hundreds of thousands of clones, roughly 89% of which are singletons. Sample treatment: some 20 received Ad26.COV2.S at low or high dose, single or two shots; 5 received placebo; per-sample allocation not given. At day 63 after the first vaccine or placebo injection, samples were drawn. The sample here was peripheral blood, taken in a trial of Ad26.COV2.S vaccine versus placebo. The receptor source for this set is a person between 18 and 60 years old who received the Ad26.COV2.S COVID-19 vaccine or a placebo.

This clone has just one count. The genes are TRBV5-1 and TRBJ1-2; 7 bases are a match to TRBD1. Germline CDR1 and CDR2: SGHRS and YFSETQ. J gave up 4 bases and V 4 bases, and 4 bases lay outside the gene matches. This CDR3 is 13 amino acids long. The CDR3: CASSPGQTYGYTF. The CDR3, as DNA: TGCGCCAGCAGCCCGGGACAGACCTATGGCTACACCTTC.

This sequence joins TRBV5-5 and TRBJ1-6; 7 nucleotides line up with TRBD1. This CDR3 has 14 amino acids. CDR1 and CDR2 (germline): SGHKS, YYEKEE (reference sequence). The J segment lost 4 bases and the V segment lost 4 bases, leaving 2 bases of the junction unmatched. CDR3 bases: TGTGCCAGCAGCGTGGACAGGTATAATTCACCCCTCCACTTT. Translated, it gives CASSVDRYNSPLHF.

V is TRBV11-2 and J is TRBJ2-4, with TRBD2 as a possible D gene (5 bases). V was trimmed by 5 bases and J by 0 bases, leaving 17 bases between them. The CDR3 runs 17 residues. The germline V gene encodes CDR1 SGHAT and CDR2 FQNNGV. The CDR3 is CASSNPRGTLAKNIQYF. CDR3 coding DNA: TGTGCCAGCAGCAACCCTCGGGGTACGCTAGCCAAAAACATTCAGTACTTC.

V and J are TRBV13 and TRBJ2-3; D is perhaps TRBD2 (6 bases). CDR3 length equals 13 residues. Trimming left V 7 bases short and J 4 bases short, with 12 bases between. Germline V gene sequence: CDR1 PRHDT, CDR2 FYEKMQ (reference sequence). CDR3 sequence: CASTGSWPDTQYF. CDR3 in DNA: TGTGCCAGCACCGGGAGTTGGCCAGATACGCAGTATTTT.

V and J are TRBV7-2 and TRBJ2-2, with D possibly called TRBD1 or TRBD2 (5 bases each). V was cut by 5 bases and J by 7 bases, with 20 bases left in between. Germline CDR1 reads SGHTA; CDR2 reads FQGNSA. This CDR3 comprises 16 residues. CDR3 in DNA: TGTGCCAGCAGCCTTGGGGCGAGGGTCCGTCTCGGGGAGCTGTTTTTT. It yields the protein CASSLGARVRLGELFF.

This chain uses TRBV10-1 with TRBJ1-5; D not certain. Germline loops: CDR1 WNHNN, CDR2 SYGVQD (reference sequence). CDR3 size: 12 residues. The V gene lost 10 bases and the J gene lost 4 bases, with 11 bases spanning the gap. CDR3 DNA: TGCGCCAACCCATGTGGGAATCAGCCCCAGCATTTT. Translating it yields CANPCGNQPQHF.

This chain joins TRBV6-1 and TRBJ1-5, with D possibly being TRBD1 (6 bases). Trimming stripped 3 bases from V and 4 bases from J, with 13 bases between. CDR1 is MNHNS and CDR2 is SASEGT in the germline V gene. CDR3 size: 15 residues. CDR3 region: CASSDPDSPNQPQHF. CDR3 coding DNA: TGTGCCAGCAGTGACCCGGACAGTCCGAATCAGCCCCAGCATTTT.

V gene TRBV19 combines with J gene TRBJ2-3; possible D gene TRBD2, 5 bases. The CDR3 consists of 15 residues. CDR1 and CDR2 from the germline V gene are LNHDA and SQIVND (reference sequence). The germline V and J ends were trimmed by 2 bases and 6 bases, with 15 bases remaining between them. CDR3 coding DNA: TGTGCCAGTAGTATACTACTAGAAAAGGCCGATACGCAGTATTTT. This codes for CASSILLEKADTQYF.

The genes are TRBV9 and TRBJ2-5; no reliable D call. Germline values: CDR1 SGDLS, CDR2 YYNGEE. The V end lost 4 bases, the J end lost 1 base, and 11 bases lay between the germline ends. The CDR3 length is 14 residues. The CDR3 spells CASSPRTIQETQYF. DNA for the CDR3: TGTGCCAGCAGCCCCCGGACCATCCAAGAGACCCAGTACTTC.

This clone has just one count. V is TRBV6-6 and J is TRBJ1-3; a weak D match, TRBD1 (5 bases). The germline V gene encodes CDR1 MNHNY and CDR2 SVGAGI (reference sequence). V was pared by 5 bases and J by 7 bases, with 18 bases between. This CDR3 region has 15 residues. In DNA form, the CDR3 reads TGTGCCAGCAGTCCGCCGGGGACCCTCGGCAACACCATATATTTT. Its protein is CASSPPGTLGNTIYF.

This chain joins TRBV4-3 and TRBJ1-4; the D is unclear. Per germline, CDR1 LGHNA and CDR2 YSLEER. The CDR3 runs to 11 residues. Trimming removed 9 bases at V and 3 bases at J, with 5 bases between. Here the CDR3 DNA reads TGCGCCAGGGGGTCTAATGAAAAACTGTTTTTT. It codes for CARGSNEKLFF.

The gene calls are TRBV4-3 and TRBJ2-5; the D gene is possibly TRBD2 (5 bases). V was shortened by 0 bases and J by 7 bases, with 15 bases between the two germline ends. CDR1 LGHNA and CDR2 YSLEER come from the germline V gene. CDR3 length: 15 residues. The CDR3 loop reads CASSQDRESGGTQYF. In DNA, the CDR3 is TGCGCCAGCAGCCAAGATCGAGAGAGCGGAGGGACCCAGTACTTC.

V is TRBV5-1 and J is TRBJ1-3; D gene unclear. V gave up 2 bases and J gave up 4 bases, with 10 bases separating them. The CDR3 is 14 amino acids. Germline V gene lookup returns CDR1 SGHRS and CDR2 YFSETQ. CDR3 DNA: TGCGCCAGCAGCTTTGGGGATTTGGGAAACACCATATATTTT. This sequence encodes CASSFGDLGNTIYF.

V and J are TRBV5-5 and TRBJ2-7; perhaps TRBD2 as D (5 bases). V dropped 2 bases and J dropped 3 bases, with 9 bases sitting between them. This CDR3 comprises 13 residues. Germline V lookup: CDR1 SGHKS, CDR2 YYEKEE (reference sequence). The CDR3 coding sequence is TGTGCCAGCAGCTTTCCGGGGTTCTACGAGCAGTACTTC. It yields the protein CASSFPGFYEQYF.

V and J are TRBV4-1 and TRBJ2-7; TRBD1 matches at 7 bases. The CDR3 runs to 16 residues. With V trimmed by 4 bases and J by 0 bases, 9 bases remained unmatched. From germline, CDR1 is MGHRA and CDR2 YSYEKL. In DNA form, the CDR3 reads TGCGCCAGCAGCCTGCCGGGACAGTTAACCTCCTACGAGCAGTACTTC. It translates to CASSLPGQLTSYEQYF.

This chain uses TRBV28 with TRBJ2-1; possible D gene TRBD1, 6 bases. CDR3 length equals 14 residues. The V gene lost 8 bases and the J gene lost 4 bases, with 15 bases spanning the gap. Germline V gives CDR1 MDHEN, CDR2 SYDVKM. CDR3 region: CASQGQPRYNEQFF. The CDR3 DNA follows: TGTGCCAGCCAGGGACAACCTCGTTACAATGAGCAGTTCTTC. The entire variable domain, with the rest obtained from reference TRBV28 and TRBJ2-1, is as follows: DVKVTQSSRYLVKRTGEKVFLECVQDMDHENMFWYRQDPGLGLRLIYFSYDVKMKEKGDIPEGYSVSREKKERFSLILESASTNQTSMYLCASQGQPRYNEQFFGPGTRLTVL.

The V call is TRBV30, the J call TRBJ1-3; 11 bases align to TRBD1. This CDR3 is 16 amino acids long. Germline trimming cut 4 bases from V and 7 bases from J; bases unmatched to any gene: 12. CDR1 and CDR2 from the germline V gene are GTSNPN and SVGIG (reference sequence). This chain's CDR3 is CAWTLGTGGFANTIYF. In nucleotides, the CDR3 is TGTGCCTGGACCCTGGGGACAGGGGGATTTGCCAACACCATATATTTT.

The chain is built from TRBV27 and TRBJ2-5; TRBD1 might be the D (6 bases). Germline V CDR1 and CDR2: MNHEY, SMNVEV (reference sequence). CDR3 length: 14 amino acids. V was shortened by 3 bases and J by 2 bases, with 10 bases between the two germline ends. The CDR3 sequence is CASSLQRGQETQYF. The DNA of the CDR3 is TGTGCCAGCAGTTTGCAGAGGGGGCAAGAGACCCAGTACTTC.

The genes are TRBV7-3 and TRBJ1-6; tentatively, D is TRBD1 (5 bases). This CDR3 is built from 14 residues. The germline CDR1 and CDR2 sequences are SGHTA and FQGTGA. Trimming shortened V by 5 bases and J by 7 bases, and 12 bases separated the two germline ends. The CDR3 region has the DNA TGTGCCAGCAGCACCGGGACGGAGAATTCACCCCTCCACTTT. Protein product: CASSTGTENSPLHF.

The gene calls are TRBV6-1 and TRBJ1-2; 8 bases fit TRBD1. The CDR3 is 14 residues long. Germline loops: CDR1 MNHNS, CDR2 SASEGT. The V and J ends lost 3 bases and 4 bases, in that order; junction bases with no gene match: 4. As DNA, the CDR3 is TGTGCCAGCAGTGAGGACAGGGCGCCCTATGGCTACACCTTC. This codes for CASSEDRAPYGYTF.

This chain uses TRBV5-4 with TRBJ2-1; 9 nucleotides align to TRBD2. The CDR3 consists of 16 residues. Germline CDR1 reads SGHNT; CDR2 reads YYREEE (reference sequence). Germline trimming cut 4 bases from V and 0 bases from J; bases unmatched to any gene: 5. DNA of the CDR3: TGTGCCAGCAGCCGAGGTAGCGGGGGCTCCTACAATGAGCAGTTCTTC. Protein product: CASSRGSGGSYNEQFF.

J is TRBJ2-1 and V is TRBV12-3 or TRBV12-4; D perhaps matches TRBD1 (5 bases). The CDR3 runs to 13 residues. V lost 0 bases and J 9 bases, leaving 9 bases between the germline ends. The CDR3 DNA sequence: TGTGCCAGCAGTTTAGCGCTACAGGTTGAGCAGTTCTTC. Translating gives CASSLALQVEQFF.

This chain connects TRBV9 to TRBJ2-1; weak D call: TRBD1 (6 bases). The CDR3 loop spans 13 amino acids. V shed 3 bases and J shed 10 bases, with 14 bases lying between them. Germline lookup yields CDR1 SGDLS and CDR2 YYNGEE. This CDR3 is CASSATRDTEQFF. The CDR3 DNA follows: TGTGCCAGCAGCGCAACCCGGGACACCGAGCAGTTCTTC.